This T cell receptor beta chain was retrieved from a study of blood T cell repertoires in COVID-19. For the study at large: Researchers got acute and convalescent COVID-19 samples from the United States, Italy and Spain. PBMCs, B-cell-depleted T cells, or T cells provided the cDNA or gDNA that made up the material.

Per the authors' pipeline: Amplifying reference gene primers gave estimates of nucleated cell counts. Sequencing used immunoSEQ multiplex PCR; TCRdb keeps in-frame clones, though not all of them. Clone size and V and J calls were adopted from that table, with D and trimming inferred from the DNA. The sample has around 280,000 clones, about 85% seen once; the top ten hold 2% to 2.5%. Germline loops: CDR1 SGHRS, CDR2 YFSETQ. This CDR3 region has 15 residues. V lost 7 bases and J lost 3; bases outside the gene matches: 13. The chain recombines TRBV5-1 with TRBJ2-7, with 7 nucleotides matching TRBD2. This sequence was found in a woman in her forties or fifties who had recovered from COVID-19. Source material: peripheral blood. The DNA for the CDR3 is TGCGCCAGCCGGGAAGGGCGGGAGAATTTCTACGAGCAGTACTTC. It specifies CASREGRENFYEQYF.